This T cell receptor beta chain was sequenced in a study of blood T cell repertoires in COVID-19. In its sample, this clone was seen a few times. Profiling relied on immunoSEQ multiplex PCR, and the TCRdb table lists in-frame clones only, not all of them. The table includes more than 200,000 clones, about 80% detected once. CDR1 and CDR2 from the germline V gene are WSHSY and SAAADI. Trimming took 7 bases from V and 6 from J; bases not matched to a gene: 9. This CDR3 has 14 residues. This chain joins TRBV10-2 and TRBJ2-7; 10 bases align to TRBD2. The TCR was taken from a woman aged 80 or older with active or convalescent COVID-19. The sequencing input was peripheral blood. Here the CDR3 reads CASKELAGLGEQYF. The CDR3 nucleotides read TGCGCCAGCAAGGAACTAGCGGGATTGGGCGAGCAGTACTTC.